This T cell receptor (beta chain) appears in the sequencing data of a study of blood T cell repertoires in COVID-19. About the study: COVID-19 samples collected from the United States, Italy and Spain covered acute and convalescent phases. In each case, the material was cDNA or gDNA derived from T cells, B-cell-depleted T cells, or PBMCs.

The length of the CDR3 is 15 residues. V shed 6 bases and J shed 0 bases, with 15 bases lying between them. The germline CDR1 and CDR2 sequences are MNHEY and SVGAGI. How the authors handled the data: Amplified reference gene primers provided the basis for estimating nucleated cell counts. Produced via immunoSEQ multiplex PCR; TCRdb's table is partial and in-frame only. V and J calls and clone size come straight from that table; D and trimming were deduced from the DNA. The sample includes approximately 110,000 clones, about nine tenths of them seen just once. This rearrangement joins TRBV6-5 to TRBJ2-7; D perhaps matches TRBD2 (6 bases). The TCR originated in a man in his forties or fifties with acute or convalescent COVID-19. The sample comprised peripheral blood. The CDR3 protein is CASRSRDLGSYEQYF. The CDR3 DNA is TGTGCCAGCAGGAGCCGGGACTTAGGCTCCTACGAGCAGTACTTC.